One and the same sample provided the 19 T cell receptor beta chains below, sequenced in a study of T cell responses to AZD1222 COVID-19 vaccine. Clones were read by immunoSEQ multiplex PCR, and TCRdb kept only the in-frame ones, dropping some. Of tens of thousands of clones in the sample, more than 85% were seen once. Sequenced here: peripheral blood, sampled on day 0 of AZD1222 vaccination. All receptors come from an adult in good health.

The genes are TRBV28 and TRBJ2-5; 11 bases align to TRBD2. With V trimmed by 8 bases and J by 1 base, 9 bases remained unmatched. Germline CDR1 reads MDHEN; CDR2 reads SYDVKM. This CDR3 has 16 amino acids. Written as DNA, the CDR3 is TGTGCCAGCTCCGTTCTTAGCGGGGGGGTCCAAGAGACCCAGTACTTC. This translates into CASSVLSGGVQETQYF.

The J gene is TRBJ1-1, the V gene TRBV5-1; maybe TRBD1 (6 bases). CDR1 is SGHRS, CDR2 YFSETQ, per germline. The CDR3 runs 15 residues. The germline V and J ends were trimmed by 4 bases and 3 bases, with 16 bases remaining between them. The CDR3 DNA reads TGCGCCAGCAGCCTGGCGGGGGCCTGGTACACTGAAGCTTTCTTT. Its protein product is CASSLAGAWYTEAFF.

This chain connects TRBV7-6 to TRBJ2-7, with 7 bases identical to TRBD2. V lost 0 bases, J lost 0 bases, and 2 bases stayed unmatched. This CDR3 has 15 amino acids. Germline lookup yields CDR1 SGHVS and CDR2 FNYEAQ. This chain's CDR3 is CASSLAGGTSYEQYF. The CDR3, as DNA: TGTGCCAGCAGCTTAGCGGGGGGGACCTCCTACGAGCAGTACTTC.

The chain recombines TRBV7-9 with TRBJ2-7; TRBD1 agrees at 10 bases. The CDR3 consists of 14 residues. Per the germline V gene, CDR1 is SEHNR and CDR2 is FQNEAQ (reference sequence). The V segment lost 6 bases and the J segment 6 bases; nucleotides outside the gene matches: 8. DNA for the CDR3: TGTGCCAGCAGATCCGGGACAGGGGCGCTCGAGCAGTACTTC. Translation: CASRSGTGALEQYF.

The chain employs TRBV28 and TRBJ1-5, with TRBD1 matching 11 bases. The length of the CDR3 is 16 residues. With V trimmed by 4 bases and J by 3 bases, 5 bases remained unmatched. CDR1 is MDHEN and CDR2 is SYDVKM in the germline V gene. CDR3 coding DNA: TGTGCCAGCAGTTCTAGGACAGGGGGCTACAATCAGCCCCAGCATTTT. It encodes CASSSRTGGYNQPQHF. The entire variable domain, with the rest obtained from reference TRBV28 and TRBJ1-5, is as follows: DVKVTQSSRYLVKRTGEKVFLECVQDMDHENMFWYRQDPGLGLRLIYFSYDVKMKEKGDIPEGYSVSREKKERFSLILESASTNQTSMYLCASSSRTGGYNQPQHFGDGTRLSIL.

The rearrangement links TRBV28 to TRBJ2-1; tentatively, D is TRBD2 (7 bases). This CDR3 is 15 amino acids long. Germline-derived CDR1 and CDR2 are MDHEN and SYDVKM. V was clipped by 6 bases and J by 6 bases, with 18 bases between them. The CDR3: CASSYLRGGANEQFF. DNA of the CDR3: TGTGCCAGCAGCTATCTCCGAGGGGGGGCCAATGAGCAGTTCTTC.

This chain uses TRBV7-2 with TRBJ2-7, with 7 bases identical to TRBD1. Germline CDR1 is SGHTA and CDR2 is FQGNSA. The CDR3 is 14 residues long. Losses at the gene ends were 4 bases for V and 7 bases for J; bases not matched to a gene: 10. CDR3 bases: TGTGCCAGCAGCTCGGGACAGACTTTTAAGGAGCAGTACTTC. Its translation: CASSSGQTFKEQYF.

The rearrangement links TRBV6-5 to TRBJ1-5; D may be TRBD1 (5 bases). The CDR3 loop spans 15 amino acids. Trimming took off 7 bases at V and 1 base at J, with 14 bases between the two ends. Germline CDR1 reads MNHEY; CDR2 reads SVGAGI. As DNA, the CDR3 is TGTGCCAGCACCGAGCTCGGGGGAAGCAATCAGCCCCAGCATTTT. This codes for CASTELGGSNQPQHF.

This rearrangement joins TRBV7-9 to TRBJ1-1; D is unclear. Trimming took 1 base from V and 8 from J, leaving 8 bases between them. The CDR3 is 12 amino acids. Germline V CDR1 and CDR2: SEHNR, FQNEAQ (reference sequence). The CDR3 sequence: CASSLGKGEAFF. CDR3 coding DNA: TGTGCCAGCAGCTTAGGTAAGGGAGAAGCTTTCTTT.

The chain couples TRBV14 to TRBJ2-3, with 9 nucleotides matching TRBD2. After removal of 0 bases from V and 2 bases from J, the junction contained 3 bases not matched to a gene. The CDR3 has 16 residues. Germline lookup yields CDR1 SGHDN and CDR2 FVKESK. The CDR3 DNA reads TGTGCCAGCAGCCAAGACCTAGCGGGGTCCACAGATACGCAGTATTTT. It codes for CASSQDLAGSTDTQYF.

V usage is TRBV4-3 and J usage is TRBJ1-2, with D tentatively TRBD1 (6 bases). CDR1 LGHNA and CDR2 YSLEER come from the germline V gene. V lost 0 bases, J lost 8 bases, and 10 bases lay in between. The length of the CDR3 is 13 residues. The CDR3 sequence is CASSQDRGFGYTF. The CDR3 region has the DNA TGCGCCAGCAGCCAAGACAGGGGCTTCGGCTACACCTTC.

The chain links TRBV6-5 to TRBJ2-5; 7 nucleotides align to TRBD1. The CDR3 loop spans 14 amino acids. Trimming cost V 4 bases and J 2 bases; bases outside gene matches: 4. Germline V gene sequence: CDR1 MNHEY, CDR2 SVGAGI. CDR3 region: CASSSGTAQETQYF. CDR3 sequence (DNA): TGTGCCAGCAGTTCCGGGACAGCTCAAGAGACCCAGTACTTC.

The CDR3, as DNA: TGTGCCAGCCGCGGATTGGGGCACAGTGAGCAGTTCTTC. Translation: CASRGLGHSEQFF. The chain employs TRBV6-5 and TRBJ2-1; a possible D gene is TRBD1 (5 bases). The CDR3 is made up of 13 amino acids. Germline V gene data show CDR1 as MNHEY and CDR2 as SVGAGI. V dropped 8 bases and J dropped 9 bases, with 17 bases sitting between them.

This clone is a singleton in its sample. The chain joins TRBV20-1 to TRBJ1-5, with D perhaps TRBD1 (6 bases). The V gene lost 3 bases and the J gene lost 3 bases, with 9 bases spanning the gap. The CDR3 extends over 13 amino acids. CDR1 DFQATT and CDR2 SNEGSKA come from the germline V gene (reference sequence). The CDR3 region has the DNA TGCAGTGCTAGTCCGGGGGCCAATCAGCCCCAGCATTTT. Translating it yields CSASPGANQPQHF.

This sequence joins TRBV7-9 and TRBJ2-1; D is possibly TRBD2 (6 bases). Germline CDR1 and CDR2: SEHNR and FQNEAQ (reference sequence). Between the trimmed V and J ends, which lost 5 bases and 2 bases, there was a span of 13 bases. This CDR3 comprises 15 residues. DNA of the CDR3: TGTGCCAGCAGCCCGTCCGGGGGTACCTACAATGAGCAGTTCTTC. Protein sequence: CASSPSGGTYNEQFF.

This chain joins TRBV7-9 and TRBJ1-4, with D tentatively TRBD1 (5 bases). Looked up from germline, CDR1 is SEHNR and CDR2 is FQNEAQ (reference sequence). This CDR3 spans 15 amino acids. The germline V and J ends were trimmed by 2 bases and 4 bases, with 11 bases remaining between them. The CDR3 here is CASSLTGTDNEKLFF. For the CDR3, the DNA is TGTGCCAGCAGCTTAACCGGGACCGATAATGAAAAACTGTTTTTT.

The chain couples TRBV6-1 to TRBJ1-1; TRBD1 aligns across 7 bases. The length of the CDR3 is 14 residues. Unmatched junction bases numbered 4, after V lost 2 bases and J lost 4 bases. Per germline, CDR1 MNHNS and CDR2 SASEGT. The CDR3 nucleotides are TGTGCCAGCAGTGAACAGGGGGAGTCCACTGAAGCTTTCTTT. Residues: CASSEQGESTEAFF.

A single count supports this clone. CDR3 residues: CASSRGRRNTGELFF. CDR3 nucleotide sequence: TGTGCCAGTAGTAGGGGCCGGAGGAACACCGGGGAGCTGTTTTTT. This chain connects TRBV19 to TRBJ2-2; a weak D match, TRBD1 (5 bases). This CDR3 comprises 15 residues. Germline loops: CDR1 LNHDA, CDR2 SQIVND (reference sequence). Trimming left V 4 bases short and J 1 base short, with 10 bases between.

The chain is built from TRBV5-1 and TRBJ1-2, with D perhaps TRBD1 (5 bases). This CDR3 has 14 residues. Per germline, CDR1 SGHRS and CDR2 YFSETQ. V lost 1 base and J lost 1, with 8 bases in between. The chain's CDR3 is CASSLLGDNYGYTF. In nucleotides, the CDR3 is TGCGCCAGCAGCTTGTTGGGGGATAACTATGGCTACACCTTC.